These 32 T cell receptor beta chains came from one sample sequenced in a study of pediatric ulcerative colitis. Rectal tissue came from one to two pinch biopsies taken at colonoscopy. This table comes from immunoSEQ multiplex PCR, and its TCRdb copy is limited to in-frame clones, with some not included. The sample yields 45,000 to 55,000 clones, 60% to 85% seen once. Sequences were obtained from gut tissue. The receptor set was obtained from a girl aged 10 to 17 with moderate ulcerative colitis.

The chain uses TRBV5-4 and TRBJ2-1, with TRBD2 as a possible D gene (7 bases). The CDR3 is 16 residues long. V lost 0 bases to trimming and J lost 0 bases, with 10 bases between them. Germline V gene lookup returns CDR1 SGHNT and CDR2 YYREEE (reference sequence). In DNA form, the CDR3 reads TGTGCCAGCAGCTTGGGCCGGGGGGCCTCCTACAATGAGCAGTTCTTC. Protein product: CASSLGRGASYNEQFF.

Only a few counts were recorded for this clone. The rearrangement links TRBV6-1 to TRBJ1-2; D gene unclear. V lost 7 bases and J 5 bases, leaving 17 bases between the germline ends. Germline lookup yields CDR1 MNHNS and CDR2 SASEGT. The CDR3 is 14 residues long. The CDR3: CASTSEGNWYGYTF. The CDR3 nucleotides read TGTGCCAGCACCTCGGAGGGAAACTGGTATGGCTACACCTTC.

In nucleotides, the CDR3 is TGTGCCAGCAGCTTGACAGGGCGGGCCGACTATGGCTACACCTTC. Translated: CASSLTGRADYGYTF. The gene calls are TRBV5-5 and TRBJ1-2; TRBD1 might be the D (6 bases). This CDR3 region has 15 residues. Germline V CDR1 and CDR2: SGHKS, YYEKEE (reference sequence). V lost 1 base to trimming and J lost 3 bases, with 13 bases between them.

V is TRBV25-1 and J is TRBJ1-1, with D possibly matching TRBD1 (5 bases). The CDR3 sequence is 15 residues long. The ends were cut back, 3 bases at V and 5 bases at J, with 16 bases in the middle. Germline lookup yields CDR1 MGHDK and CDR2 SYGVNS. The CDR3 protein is CASSDTRGGSTEAFF. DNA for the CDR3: TGTGCCAGCAGTGACACCCGGGGGGGGTCGACTGAAGCTTTCTTT. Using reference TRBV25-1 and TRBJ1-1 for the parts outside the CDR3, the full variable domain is EADIYQTPRYLVIGTGKKITLECSQTMGHDKMYWYQQDPGMELHLIHYSYGVNSTEKGDLSSESTVSRIRTEHFPLTLESARPSHTSQYLCASSDTRGGSTEAFFGQGTRLTVV.

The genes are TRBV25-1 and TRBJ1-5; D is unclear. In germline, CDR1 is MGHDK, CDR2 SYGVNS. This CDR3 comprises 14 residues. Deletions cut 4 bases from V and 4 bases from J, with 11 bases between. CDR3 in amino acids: CASSGDLSNQPQHF. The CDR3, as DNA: TGTGCCAGCAGTGGGGATCTATCAAATCAGCCCCAGCATTTT.

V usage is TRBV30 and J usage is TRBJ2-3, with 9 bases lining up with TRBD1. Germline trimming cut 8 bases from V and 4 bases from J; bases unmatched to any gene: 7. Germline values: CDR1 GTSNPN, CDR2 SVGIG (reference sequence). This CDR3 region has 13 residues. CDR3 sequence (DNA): TGTGCCGGGGACAGGGAGAGGGCAGATACGCAGTATTTT. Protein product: CAGDRERADTQYF. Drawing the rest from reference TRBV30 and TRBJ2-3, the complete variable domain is SQTIHQWPATLVQPVGSPLSLECTVEGTSNPNLYWYRQAAGRGLQLLFYSVGIGQISSEVPQNLSASRPQDRQFILSSKKLLLSDSGFYLCAGDRERADTQYFGPGTRLTVL.

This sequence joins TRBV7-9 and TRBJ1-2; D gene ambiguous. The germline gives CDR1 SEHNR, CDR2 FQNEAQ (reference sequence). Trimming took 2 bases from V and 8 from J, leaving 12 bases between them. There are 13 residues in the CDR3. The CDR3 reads CASSLLGGWGYTF. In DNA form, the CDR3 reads TGTGCCAGCAGCTTACTAGGAGGTTGGGGCTACACCTTC.

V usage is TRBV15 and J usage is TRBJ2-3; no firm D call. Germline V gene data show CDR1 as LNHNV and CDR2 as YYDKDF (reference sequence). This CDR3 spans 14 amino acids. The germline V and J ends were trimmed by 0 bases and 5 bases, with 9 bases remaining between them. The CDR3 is CATSRDGRLDTQYF. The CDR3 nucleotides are TGTGCCACCAGCAGAGATGGCAGGTTAGATACGCAGTATTTT.

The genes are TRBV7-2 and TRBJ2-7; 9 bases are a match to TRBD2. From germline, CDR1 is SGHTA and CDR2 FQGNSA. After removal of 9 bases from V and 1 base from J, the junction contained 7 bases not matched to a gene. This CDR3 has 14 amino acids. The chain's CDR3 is CASRGRAASYEQYF. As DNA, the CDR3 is TGTGCCAGTCGCGGGAGGGCTGCGTCCTACGAGCAGTACTTC.

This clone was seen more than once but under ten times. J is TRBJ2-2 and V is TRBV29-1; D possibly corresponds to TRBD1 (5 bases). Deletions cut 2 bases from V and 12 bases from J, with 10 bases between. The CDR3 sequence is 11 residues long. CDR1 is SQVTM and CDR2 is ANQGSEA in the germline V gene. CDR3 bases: TGCAGCGTTGAAACAGGCCTGAAGCTGTTTTTT. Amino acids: CSVETGLKLFF.

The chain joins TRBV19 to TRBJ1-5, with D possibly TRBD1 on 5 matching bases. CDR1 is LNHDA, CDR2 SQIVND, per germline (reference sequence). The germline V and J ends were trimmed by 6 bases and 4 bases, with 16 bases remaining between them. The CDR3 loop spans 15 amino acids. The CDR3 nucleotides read TGTGCCAGTAGCCCAGGGAGTGTGGGGAATCAGCCCCAGCATTTT. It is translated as CASSPGSVGNQPQHF. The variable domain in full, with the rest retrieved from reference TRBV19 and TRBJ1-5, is DGGITQSPKYLFRKEGQNVTLSCEQNLNHDAMYWYRQDPGQGLRLIYYSQIVNDFQKGDIAEGYSVSREKKESFPLTVTSAQKNPTAFYLCASSPGSVGNQPQHFGDGTRLSIL.

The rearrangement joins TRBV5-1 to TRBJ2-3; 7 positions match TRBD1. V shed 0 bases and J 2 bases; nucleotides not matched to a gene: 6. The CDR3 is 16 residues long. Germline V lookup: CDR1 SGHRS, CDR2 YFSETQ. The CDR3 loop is CASSLGLTGYTDTQYF. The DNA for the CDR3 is TGCGCCAGCAGCTTGGGGCTGACAGGGTACACAGATACGCAGTATTTT.

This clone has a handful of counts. CDR3 protein: CASSDSGTIDTQYF. In DNA, the CDR3 is TGTGCCAGCAGTGATAGCGGGACCATCGATACGCAGTATTTT. V gene TRBV6-5 combines with J gene TRBJ2-3; 8 positions agree with TRBD2. The V gene's germline CDR1 is MNHEY and CDR2 SVGAGI. Germline trimming cut 5 bases from V and 6 bases from J; bases unmatched to any gene: 7. The length of the CDR3 is 14 residues.

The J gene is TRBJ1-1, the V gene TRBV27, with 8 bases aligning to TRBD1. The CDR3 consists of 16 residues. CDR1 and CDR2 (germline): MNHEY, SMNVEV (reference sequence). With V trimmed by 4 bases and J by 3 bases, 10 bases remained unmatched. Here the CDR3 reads CASSSWTGRGDTEAFF. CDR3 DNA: TGTGCCAGCAGTTCTTGGACAGGGCGGGGGGACACTGAAGCTTTCTTT.

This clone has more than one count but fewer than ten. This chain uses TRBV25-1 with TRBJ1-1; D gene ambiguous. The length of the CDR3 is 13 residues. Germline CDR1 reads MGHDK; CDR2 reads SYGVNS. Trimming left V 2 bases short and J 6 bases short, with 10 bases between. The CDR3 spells CASSEHSVSEAFF. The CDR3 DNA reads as TGTGCCAGCAGTGAACATTCGGTATCTGAAGCTTTCTTT.

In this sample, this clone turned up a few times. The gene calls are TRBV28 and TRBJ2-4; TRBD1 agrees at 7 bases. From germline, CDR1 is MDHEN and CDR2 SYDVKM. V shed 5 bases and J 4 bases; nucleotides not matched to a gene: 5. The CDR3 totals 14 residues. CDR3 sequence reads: CASSPPTGKNIQYF. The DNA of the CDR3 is TGTGCCAGCAGTCCCCCGACAGGGAAAAACATTCAGTACTTC.

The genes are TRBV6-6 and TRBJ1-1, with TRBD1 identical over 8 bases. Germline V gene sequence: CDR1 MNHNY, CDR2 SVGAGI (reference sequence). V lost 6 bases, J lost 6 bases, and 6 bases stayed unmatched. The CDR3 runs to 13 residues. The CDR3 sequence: CASSLTGGSEAFF. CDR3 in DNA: TGTGCCAGCAGCCTCACAGGGGGATCTGAAGCTTTCTTT.

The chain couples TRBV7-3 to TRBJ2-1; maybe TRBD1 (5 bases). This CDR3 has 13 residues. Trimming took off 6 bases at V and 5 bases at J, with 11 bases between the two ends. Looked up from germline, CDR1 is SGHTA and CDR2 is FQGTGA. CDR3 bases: TGTGCCAGCAGACAAACAGGTCACAATGAGCAGTTCTTC. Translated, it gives CASRQTGHNEQFF. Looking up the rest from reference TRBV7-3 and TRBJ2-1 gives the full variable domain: GAGVSQTPSNKVTEKGKYVELRCDPISGHTALYWYRQSLGQGPEFLIYFQGTGAADDSGLPNDRFFAVRPEGSVSTLKIQRTERGDSAVYLCASRQTGHNEQFFGPGTRLTVL.

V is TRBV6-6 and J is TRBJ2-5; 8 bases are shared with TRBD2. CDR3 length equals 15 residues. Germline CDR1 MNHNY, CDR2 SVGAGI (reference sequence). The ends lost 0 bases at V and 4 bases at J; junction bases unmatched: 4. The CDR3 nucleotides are TGTGCCAGCAGTTACTCGAGCGGGGGCGTAGAGACCCAGTACTTC. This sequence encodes CASSYSSGGVETQYF.

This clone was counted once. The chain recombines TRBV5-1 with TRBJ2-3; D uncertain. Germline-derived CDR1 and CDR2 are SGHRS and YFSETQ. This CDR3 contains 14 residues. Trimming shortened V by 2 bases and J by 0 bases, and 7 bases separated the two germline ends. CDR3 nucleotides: TGCGCCAGCAGCTTAGGACCAAGCACAGATACGCAGTATTTT. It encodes CASSLGPSTDTQYF.

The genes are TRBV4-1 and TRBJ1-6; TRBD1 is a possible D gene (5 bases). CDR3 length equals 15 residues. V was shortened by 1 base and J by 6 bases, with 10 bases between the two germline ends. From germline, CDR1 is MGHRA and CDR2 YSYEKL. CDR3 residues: CASSQVVGGNSPLHF. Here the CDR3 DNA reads TGCGCCAGCAGCCAAGTCGTTGGGGGTAATTCACCCCTCCACTTT.

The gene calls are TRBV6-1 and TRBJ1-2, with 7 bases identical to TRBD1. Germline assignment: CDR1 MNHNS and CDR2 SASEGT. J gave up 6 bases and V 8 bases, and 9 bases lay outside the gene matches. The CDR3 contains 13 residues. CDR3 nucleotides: TGTGCCAGCGAGCTAAGACAGGGCGATGGCTACACCTTC. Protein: CASELRQGDGYTF.

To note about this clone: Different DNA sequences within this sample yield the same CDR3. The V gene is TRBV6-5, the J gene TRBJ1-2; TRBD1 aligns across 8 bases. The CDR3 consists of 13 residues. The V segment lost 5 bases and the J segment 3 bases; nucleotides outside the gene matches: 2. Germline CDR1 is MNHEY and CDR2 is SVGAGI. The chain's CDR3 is CASSPTGDYGYTF. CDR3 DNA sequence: TGTGCCAGCAGTCCGACAGGGGACTATGGCTACACCTTC.

The DNA of the CDR3 is TGCGCCAGCAGCTTGTCTCAAGACTTTAGAGAGACCCAGTACTTC. This encodes CASSLSQDFRETQYF. The rearrangement links TRBV5-1 to TRBJ2-5; D is ambiguous. Trimming shortened V by 1 base and J by 4 bases, and 14 bases separated the two germline ends. The CDR3 sequence is 15 residues long. Per the germline V gene, CDR1 is SGHRS and CDR2 is YFSETQ.

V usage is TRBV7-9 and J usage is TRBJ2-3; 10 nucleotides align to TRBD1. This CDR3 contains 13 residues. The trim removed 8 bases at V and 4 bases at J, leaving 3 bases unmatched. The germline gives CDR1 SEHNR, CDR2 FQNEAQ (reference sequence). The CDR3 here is CASDRGHADTQYF. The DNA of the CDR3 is TGTGCCAGCGACAGGGGGCATGCAGATACGCAGTATTTT.

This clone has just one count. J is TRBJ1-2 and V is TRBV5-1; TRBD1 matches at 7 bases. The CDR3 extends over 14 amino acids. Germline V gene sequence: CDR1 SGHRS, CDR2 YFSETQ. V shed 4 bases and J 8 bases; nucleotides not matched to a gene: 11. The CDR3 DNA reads TGCGCCAGCAGCGCTACAACAGGGGATGACGGCTACACCTTC. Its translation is CASSATTGDDGYTF.

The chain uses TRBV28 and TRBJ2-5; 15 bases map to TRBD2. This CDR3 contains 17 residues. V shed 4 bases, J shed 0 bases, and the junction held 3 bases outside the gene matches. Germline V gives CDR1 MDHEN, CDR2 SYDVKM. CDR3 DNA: TGTGCCAGCAGTTCAGGGACTAGCGGGAGGTACCAAGAGACCCAGTACTTC. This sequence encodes CASSSGTSGRYQETQYF.

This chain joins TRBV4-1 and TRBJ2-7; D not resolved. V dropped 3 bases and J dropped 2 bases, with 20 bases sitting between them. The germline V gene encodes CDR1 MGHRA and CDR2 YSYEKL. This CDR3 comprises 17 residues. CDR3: CASSHTYISDRPYEQYF. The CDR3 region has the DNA TGCGCCAGCAGCCATACTTATATTTCGGACCGACCCTACGAGCAGTACTTC.

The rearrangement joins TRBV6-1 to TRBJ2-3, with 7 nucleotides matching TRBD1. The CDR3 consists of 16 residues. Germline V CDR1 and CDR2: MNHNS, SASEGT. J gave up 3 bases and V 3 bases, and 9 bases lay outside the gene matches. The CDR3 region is CASSDRKGAGTDTQYF. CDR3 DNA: TGTGCCAGCAGTGACAGAAAGGGGGCTGGGACAGATACGCAGTATTTT.

CDR3 amino acids: CASSPTGGVYEQYF. The CDR3 region has the DNA TGTGCCAGTAGCCCAACAGGGGGCGTCTACGAGCAGTACTTC. The rearrangement joins TRBV19 to TRBJ2-7; TRBD1 aligns across 9 bases. Germline CDR1 reads LNHDA; CDR2 reads SQIVND (reference sequence). This CDR3 contains 14 residues. V shed 6 bases and J 3 bases; nucleotides not matched to a gene: 6.

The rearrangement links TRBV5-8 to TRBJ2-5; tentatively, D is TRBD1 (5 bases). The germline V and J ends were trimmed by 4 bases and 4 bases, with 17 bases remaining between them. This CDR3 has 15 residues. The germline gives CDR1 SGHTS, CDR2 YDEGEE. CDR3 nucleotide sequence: TGTGCCAGCAGCCTTGGGCAGGGCCGCCGAGAGACCCAGTACTTC. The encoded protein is CASSLGQGRRETQYF.

For the CDR3, the DNA is TGTGCCAGCAGCTACCGGGACAGGGGCGTCACCGGGGAGCTGTTTTTT. It is translated as CASSYRDRGVTGELFF. The gene calls are TRBV5-6 and TRBJ2-2, with 10 bases lining up with TRBD1. V trimming: 3 bases; J trimming: 4 bases; junction bases outside the gene matches: 6. The CDR3 contains 16 residues. The germline CDR1 and CDR2 sequences are SGHDT and YYEEEE.